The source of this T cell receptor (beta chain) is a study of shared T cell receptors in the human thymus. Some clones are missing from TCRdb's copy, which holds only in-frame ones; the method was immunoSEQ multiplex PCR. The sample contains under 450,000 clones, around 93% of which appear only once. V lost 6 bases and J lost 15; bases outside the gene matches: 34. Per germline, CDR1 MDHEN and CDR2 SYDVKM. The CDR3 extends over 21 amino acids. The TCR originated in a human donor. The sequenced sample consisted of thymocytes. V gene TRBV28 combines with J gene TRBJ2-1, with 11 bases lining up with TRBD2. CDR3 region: CASSLSLRSGPARYIAGGGFF. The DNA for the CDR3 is TGTGCCAGCAGCTTGAGTTTAAGGTCGGGCCCCGCCAGATACATAGCGGGAGGGGGGTTCTTC.